Below, one TCR beta chain is given with its context. Its antigen is still unknown. The record originates from a study of blood T cells in healthy people across ages. Study-level findings and limits: CMV infection status of these donors was not known. Long-lived donors exceeded aged donors in naive CD4+ cells and diversity. Estimated diversity, derived from one million T cells, was regarded as an underestimate.

PCR was performed a second time for 7 to 11 cycles using a sample-barcoded 5' primer and a J-beta primer mix. Each single sample gave us at least 2.5 million CDR3-containing paired-end reads. One entry per CDR3 protein, called by TCRdb with MiXCR from the 5' RACE reads. The sample shows about 730,000 distinct CDR3 sequences, approximately 39% of them seen only once. The sequencing sample was made of blood. The receptor's source is a woman aged 60-75 years in good health.

The chain's CDR3 is CAMTSGGGTDTQYF. The CDR3 bases are TGTGCCATGACGAGCGGGGGAGGTACAGATACGCAGTATTTT. The genes are TRBV10-3 and TRBJ2-3; 8 bases are shared with TRBD2. Germline assignment: CDR1 ENHRY and CDR2 SYGVKD. Germline trimming cut 9 bases from V and 3 bases from J; bases unmatched to any gene: 8. The CDR3 length is 14 residues.